This T cell receptor (beta chain) derives from a study of blood T cell repertoires in COVID-19. Some clones are missing from TCRdb's copy, which holds only in-frame ones; the method was immunoSEQ multiplex PCR. Of about 130,000 clones in the sample, roughly 86% are singletons; the top ten hold 15% to 20%. Sequencing was carried out using peripheral blood. The source is a woman in her forties or fifties who had recovered from COVID-19.

The CDR3 DNA follows: TGTGCCAGCAGTTATGATCACAGCCACTCTGGAAACACCATATATTTT. Translating it yields CASSYDHSHSGNTIYF. The genes are TRBV6-5 and TRBJ1-3, with unresolved D. The CDR3 is made up of 16 amino acids. CDR1 and CDR2 (germline): MNHEY, SVGAGI. V was shortened by 3 bases and J by 0 bases, with 12 bases between the two germline ends.